This TCR beta chain was found in a study of siplizumab effects on memory and regulatory T cells. As for this clone: Its matching antigen is unknown.

General study points: Naive-or-memory phenotypes were unassignable for roughly 80-96% of proliferating CD4+ or CD8+ clones. Confirmatory evidence of suppressive function in proliferating siplizumab-culture Tregs was not obtained. Memory cells seemed less diverse than naive T cells, which also seemed major contributors to the alloresponse.

TCRdb's copy holds only in-frame clones and misses some; the assay was immunoSEQ multiplex PCR. Altogether approximately 100,000 clones are present, around 94% being singletons, with the ten largest covering over 0.55%. The CDR3 has 9 amino acids. The sequencing sample was made of Tregs sorted from blood. The sequence derives from a human donor in good health. V is TRBV12-1 and J is TRBJ2-2. TRBV12-1 is shown as a pseudogene. CDR3: CASSRELFF. The CDR3 coding sequence is TGTGCCAGCAGCCGGGAGCTGTTTTTT.